Listed here are 21 T cell receptor beta chains from one sample, sequenced in a study of cytotoxic CD8 clonotypes in ibrutinib-treated CLL. TCRdb's table, derived via immunoSEQ multiplex PCR, lists solely in-frame clones and lacks some. Among 53,000 or so clones listed, roughly 54% were seen once. The sample was PBMCs, taken at disease progression, from a patient treated with ibrutinib. Source of these receptors: a human donor with chronic lymphocytic leukemia.

This chain uses TRBV6-6 with TRBJ1-1, with TRBD1 as a possible D gene (5 bases). Trimming took 6 bases from V and 7 from J, leaving 18 bases between them. CDR1 is MNHNY and CDR2 is SVGAGI in the germline V gene (reference sequence). The CDR3 is 14 residues long. In nucleotides, the CDR3 is TGTGCCAGCAGAGCGCAGGCAGGGAGAGTTGAAGCTTTCTTT. As protein: CASRAQAGRVEAFF.

This clone has more than one count but fewer than ten. CDR3 in amino acids: CASSLGFGTGELFF. The CDR3 nucleotides read TGTGCCAGCAGCTTAGGGTTTGGCACCGGGGAGCTGTTTTTT. The chain joins TRBV7-2 to TRBJ2-2; no clear D gene. Deletions cut 1 base from V and 4 bases from J, with 7 bases between. This CDR3 spans 14 amino acids. The germline gives CDR1 SGHTA, CDR2 FQGNSA.

The chain joins TRBV2 to TRBJ1-2; no clear D gene. CDR3 length: 14 residues. Germline CDR1 SNHLY, CDR2 FYNNEI. The V and J ends lost 3 bases and 4 bases respectively, with 12 bases between them. CDR3 coding DNA: TGTGCCAGCAGTGACTGGGCCACGGGCTATGGCTACACCTTC. Protein: CASSDWATGYGYTF.

This clone was recorded a few times. This sequence joins TRBV30 and TRBJ1-5; 12 bases fit TRBD1. This CDR3 has 14 amino acids. Germline V gives CDR1 GTSNPN, CDR2 SVGIG (reference sequence). V lost 4 bases and J lost 7; bases outside the gene matches: 5. CDR3 DNA: TGTGCCTGGAAACCGGGACAGGGGGCCCAGCCCCAGCATTTT. Protein: CAWKPGQGAQPQHF.

This clone was detected once. The CDR3 DNA follows: TGTGCCACCCGAGGCACCGGGGAGCTGTTTTTT. This encodes CATRGTGELFF. V usage is TRBV10-3 and J usage is TRBJ2-2; D unresolved. The V and J ends lost 10 bases and 4 bases respectively, with 7 bases between them. CDR1 and CDR2 from the germline V gene are ENHRY and SYGVKD. The CDR3 spans 11 residues.

The rearrangement links TRBV11-2 to TRBJ2-7, with 10 positions matching TRBD1. This CDR3 has 15 residues. The trim removed 5 bases at V and 5 bases at J, leaving 9 bases unmatched. Per germline, CDR1 SGHAT and CDR2 FQNNGV. The CDR3, as DNA: TGTGCCAGCAGCCGTCGCGGGACAGGGGATAACGAGCAGTACTTC. Translation: CASSRRGTGDNEQYF. Combining the CDR3 with reference TRBV11-2 and TRBJ2-7 gives the whole variable domain EAGVAQSPRYKIIEKRQSVAFWCNPISGHATLYWYQQILGQGPKLLIQFQNNGVVDDSQLPKDRFSAERLKGVDSTLKIQPAKLEDSAVYLCASSRRGTGDNEQYFGPGTRLTVT.

This chain joins TRBV19 and TRBJ1-1, with TRBD1 as a possible D gene (6 bases). The V gene lost 3 bases and the J gene lost 5 bases, with 13 bases spanning the gap. Germline V gives CDR1 LNHDA, CDR2 SQIVND (reference sequence). This CDR3 is built from 14 residues. CDR3 nucleotides: TGTGCCAGTAGTATTCAGGGGTTTTGGACTGAAGCTTTCTTT. It codes for CASSIQGFWTEAFF.

This clone was seen only once. J is TRBJ2-7 and V is TRBV7-9; D uncertain. The CDR3 loop spans 15 amino acids. Germline V gene sequence: CDR1 SEHNR, CDR2 FQNEAQ (reference sequence). Trimming removed 8 bases from V and 0 bases from J, with 17 bases in between. CDR3 amino acids: CASHPADTSSYEQYF. DNA for the CDR3: TGTGCCAGCCACCCCGCGGATACGAGCTCCTACGAGCAGTACTTC.

This chain links TRBV11-3 with TRBJ2-7; 8 nucleotides match TRBD1. CDR1 and CDR2 (germline): SGHNT, YENEEA. The ends lost 0 bases at V and 4 bases at J; junction bases unmatched: 5. The CDR3 is made up of 15 amino acids. CDR3: CASSLDGQGGYEQYF. The CDR3 bases are TGTGCCAGCAGCTTAGATGGACAGGGTGGTTACGAGCAGTACTTC.

In this sample, this clone turned up once. The chain recombines TRBV7-2 with TRBJ2-3, with D possibly being TRBD1 (5 bases). Germline V gene data show CDR1 as SGHTA and CDR2 as FQGNSA. V was clipped by 7 bases and J by 2 bases, with 13 bases between them. CDR3 size: 14 residues. The CDR3 loop is CASKDNTNTDTQYF. DNA for the CDR3: TGTGCCAGCAAGGACAACACCAACACAGATACGCAGTATTTT.

This clone was seen a single time. Written as DNA, the CDR3 is TGCGCCAGCAGCCACACGGGGGCCACCCCGGACGAGCAGTACTTC. Translated, it gives CASSHTGATPDEQYF. The chain joins TRBV4-1 to TRBJ2-7; D might be TRBD1 or TRBD2, each matching 6 bases. The CDR3 covers 15 residues. V was shortened by 3 bases and J by 5 bases, with 17 bases between the two germline ends. The germline V gene encodes CDR1 MGHRA and CDR2 YSYEKL.

This sequence joins TRBV27 and TRBJ2-1; D might be TRBD1 (5 bases). With 7 bases removed from V and 7 bases from J, the gap between germline ends came to 17 bases. Germline CDR1 is MNHEY and CDR2 is SMNVEV (reference sequence). There are 14 residues in the CDR3. The CDR3 DNA reads as TGTGCCAGCACCCTGGGGCAGGGAATAAATGAGCAGTTCTTC. As protein: CASTLGQGINEQFF.

This chain uses TRBV18 with TRBJ2-7; D not resolved. Germline V gives CDR1 KGHSH, CDR2 LQKENI. The V and J ends lost 1 base and 2 bases respectively, with 6 bases between them. CDR3 size: 13 residues. Here the CDR3 reads CASSPRTPYEQYF. In nucleotides, the CDR3 is TGTGCCAGCTCACCACGCACTCCCTACGAGCAGTACTTC.

The V and J genes are TRBV28 and TRBJ2-6; D is ambiguous. Germline CDR1 reads MDHEN; CDR2 reads SYDVKM. This CDR3 spans 17 amino acids. V was pared by 5 bases and J by 4 bases, with 18 bases between. CDR3 region: CASSGTSSMRGANVLTF. CDR3 DNA sequence: TGTGCCAGCAGTGGTACGTCCTCGATGCGGGGGGCCAACGTCCTGACTTTC.

The chain recombines TRBV7-2 with TRBJ2-5; D is ambiguous. CDR1 is SGHTA, CDR2 FQGNSA, per germline. The CDR3 has 13 amino acids. Trimming cost V 5 bases and J 1 base, with 8 bases left between them. CDR3 coding DNA: TGTGCCAGCAGCCTAGGGTTCCAAGAGACCCAGTACTTC. Protein sequence: CASSLGFQETQYF.

The rearrangement uses TRBV9 and TRBJ2-3; 8 bases align to TRBD2. The CDR3 spans 16 residues. Germline CDR1 SGDLS, CDR2 YYNGEE. Germline trimming cut 3 bases from V and 5 bases from J; bases unmatched to any gene: 11. The CDR3 here is CASSERGLEIRDTQYF. In nucleotides, the CDR3 is TGTGCCAGCAGCGAGAGGGGACTAGAGATCCGAGATACGCAGTATTTT.

This rearrangement joins TRBV30 to TRBJ2-7; D perhaps matches TRBD2 (6 bases). Trimming pared 1 base from V and 2 bases from J, leaving 6 bases between. Germline loops: CDR1 GTSNPN, CDR2 SVGIG (reference sequence). The CDR3 has 12 residues. CDR3 residues: CAWSGGAYEQYF. In nucleotides, the CDR3 is TGTGCCTGGAGTGGGGGGGCCTACGAGCAGTACTTC.

The chain has TRBV7-2 and TRBJ2-5; TRBD1 or TRBD2 may be the D gene (5 bases each). The V end was cut by 6 bases, the J end by 5 bases, with 13 bases between. Germline CDR1 reads SGHTA; CDR2 reads FQGNSA. The CDR3 extends over 13 amino acids. CDR3 amino acids: CASSTGPGETQYF. The CDR3, as DNA: TGTGCCAGCAGTACGGGACCCGGGGAGACCCAGTACTTC.

The chain joins TRBV25-1 to TRBJ2-1, with TRBD2 matching over 8 bases. The germline gives CDR1 MGHDK, CDR2 SYGVNS. The V and J ends lost 3 bases and 16 bases, in that order; junction bases with no gene match: 11. The CDR3 has 13 residues. The CDR3 bases are TGTGCCAGCAGTGATCCAGGGACTAGACGTCGATTCTTC. This translates into CASSDPGTRRRFF.

This clone is a singleton in its sample. V and J are TRBV5-8 and TRBJ2-5; 9 bases fit TRBD1. CDR3 length equals 15 residues. V lost 5 bases to trimming and J lost 0 bases; unmatched junction nucleotides: 5. In germline, CDR1 is SGHTS, CDR2 YDEGEE. The CDR3 nucleotides read TGTGCCAGCAGAAAGGGACAGGGCAACCAAGAGACCCAGTACTTC. Translating gives CASRKGQGNQETQYF.

This clone was picked up one time. V usage is TRBV19 and J usage is TRBJ2-2; D perhaps matches TRBD1 (5 bases). CDR3 size: 16 residues. The V end lost 5 bases, the J end lost 4 bases, and 17 bases lay between the germline ends. Germline V gene sequence: CDR1 LNHDA, CDR2 SQIVND (reference sequence). The CDR3 bases are TGTGCCAGTAGTCTTATGATAGGGGTCGTCACCGGGGAGCTGTTTTTT. This translates into CASSLMIGVVTGELFF. Variable domain in full (rest from reference TRBV19 and TRBJ2-2): DGGITQSPKYLFRKEGQNVTLSCEQNLNHDAMYWYRQDPGQGLRLIYYSQIVNDFQKGDIAEGYSVSREKKESFPLTVTSAQKNPTAFYLCASSLMIGVVTGELFFGEGSRLTVL.